This T cell receptor (beta chain) was recovered during a study of blood T cell repertoires in COVID-19. Study information: Spain, Italy and the United States supplied samples that represented acute and convalescent COVID-19. Nucleic acid was either cDNA or gDNA, and it came from T cells, B-cell-depleted T cells, or PBMCs.

In the study's own analysis: Scientists estimated how many nucleated cells there were by amplifying reference gene primers. The table came from immunoSEQ multiplex PCR; TCRdb's copy has only in-frame clones and leaves some out. That table furnishes V, J and clone size, whereas the DNA furnished D and trimming. The sample includes hundreds of thousands of clones, 86% of them seen just once. CDR1 LNHDA and CDR2 SQIVND come from the germline V gene (reference sequence). Between the trimmed V and J ends, which lost 3 bases and 4 bases, there was a span of 9 bases. The CDR3 is 13 amino acids. The specimen sequenced was peripheral blood. The sequence came from a woman in her sixties who had recovered from COVID-19. This chain joins TRBV19 and TRBJ1-1; D is undetermined. The CDR3 spells CASSIGDFTEAFF. CDR3 DNA: TGTGCCAGTAGTATCGGGGATTTCACTGAAGCTTTCTTT.